A selection of T cell receptor beta chains follows, all from one sample in a study of CD8 T cells in ankylosing spondylitis. MiXCR, run by TCRdb on the 5' RACE reads, gives a single entry per CDR3 protein. The sample shows some 350,000 distinct CDR3 sequences, roughly 15% of them seen only once. Specimen: blood, either unsorted or a sorted T cell fraction (not recorded which). Receptors were obtained from a male donor with ankylosing spondylitis or in good health (not recorded which). Each CDR3 is given with its conserved first and last residue. The D gene is left open where the match is weak. The size entry is marked missing in some rows and otherwise reads once, few, many or a size class.

>TRBD1|TRBJ2-3|15|TRBV20-1|NA
CSAPPVGQGADTQYF
TGCAGTGCCCCTCCAGTGGGACAGGGTGCAGATACGCAGTATTTT
>TRBD1|TRBJ2-1|15|TRBV2|few
CASLARTGAYNEQFF
TGTGCCAGCCTGGCCAGGACAGGGGCCTACAATGAGCAGTTCTTC
>NA|TRBJ2-7|13|TRBV4-2|NA
CASSQDNSYEQYF
TGTGCCAGCAGCCAAGATAACAGTTACGAGCAGTACTTC
>NA|TRBJ1-1|12|TRBV12-3/TRBV12-4|few
CAAGRGRTEAFF
TGTGCCGCAGGGAGGGGAAGGACTGAAGCTTTCTTT
>TRBD2|TRBJ2-7|14|TRBV28|NA
CASSSGGGVYEQYF
TGTGCCAGCAGTAGCGGGGGGGGGGTTTACGAGCAGTACTTC
>TRBD2|TRBJ2-7|18|TRBV7-2|NA
CASSLSDFLAGVPYEQYF
TGTGCCAGCAGCTTATCGGATTTCCTAGCGGGAGTACCCTACGAGCAGTACTTC
>TRBD2|TRBJ2-7|13|TRBV11-2|NA
CASRGDYDYEQYF
TGTGCCAGCAGAGGGGACTACGACTACGAGCAGTACTTC
>NA|TRBJ2-1|16|TRBV12-3/TRBV12-4|NA
CASSPLDSLGSGEQFF
TGTGCCAGCAGTCCCCTAGACTCCCTAGGTTCAGGAGAGCAGTTCTTC
>NA|TRBJ2-7|12|TRBV12-3/TRBV12-4|many
CASSLASGEQYF
TGTGCCAGCAGTTTAGCATCGGGGGAGCAGTACTTC
>NA|TRBJ1-1|13|TRBV5-1|NA
CASSLEPLRGAFF
TGCGCCAGCAGCTTGGAACCCCTGCGGGGAGCTTTCTTT
>NA|TRBJ1-1|12|TRBV3-1|NA
CASSQVAGEAFF
TGTGCCAGCAGCCAAGTCGCGGGTGAAGCTTTCTTT
>TRBD1|TRBJ1-2|14|TRBV12-3/TRBV12-4|few
CASTTGTGIYGYTF
TGTGCCAGCACAACCGGGACAGGGATTTATGGCTACACCTTC
>NA|TRBJ2-1|13|TRBV7-2|NA
CASSGPDYNEQFF
TGTGCCAGCAGCGGTCCGGACTACAATGAGCAGTTCTTC
>NA|TRBJ1-2|12|TRBV6-2/TRBV6-3|many
CASSQGTYGYTF
TGTGCCAGCAGCCAGGGGACCTATGGCTACACCTTC
>NA|TRBJ1-4|13|TRBV5-1|NA
CASSAPPGEKLFF
TGCGCCAGCAGTGCCCCGCCGGGGGAAAAACTGTTTTTT
>NA|TRBJ1-6|16|TRBV5-1|few
CASSIDGGKRTSPLHF
TGCGCCAGCAGCATTGACGGGGGAAAGAGGACCTCACCCCTCCACTTT
>NA|TRBJ2-3|13|TRBV2|few
CASSPIPTDTQYF
TGTGCCAGCAGTCCTATTCCCACAGATACGCAGTATTTT
>NA|TRBJ2-7|15|TRBV12-3/TRBV12-4|NA
CASSPRRDSSYEQYF
TGTGCCAGCAGCCCCAGGCGGGACTCTTCCTACGAGCAGTACTTC
>NA|TRBJ2-5|13|TRBV5-1|many
CASRWTTQETQYF
TGCGCCAGCAGATGGACGACTCAAGAGACCCAGTACTTC
>NA|TRBJ1-4|12|TRBV2|few
CASSSQGAVVFF
TGTGCCAGCAGCTCCCAAGGGGCGGTAGTATTTTTT
>NA|TRBJ2-1|14|TRBV10-2|NA
CASSPARGDNEQFF
TGCGCCAGCAGTCCCGCCCGGGGTGACAATGAGCAGTTCTTC
>NA|TRBJ2-3|12|TRBV29-1|many
CSTRDFTDTQYF
TGCAGCACCCGGGACTTCACAGATACGCAGTATTTT
>TRBD1|TRBJ1-2|12|TRBV29-1|many
CSVERQGQGYTF
TGCAGCGTTGAAAGACAGGGACAGGGCTACACCTTC
>NA|TRBJ1-4|14|TRBV5-1|many
CASSLGGRWEKLFF
TGCGCCAGCAGCTTGGGGGGCCGTTGGGAAAAACTGTTTTTT
>TRBD1|TRBJ2-3|15|TRBV2|few
CASSIGQGTGNTQYF
TGTGCCAGCAGTATAGGACAGGGGACAGGGAATACGCAGTATTTT
>NA|TRBJ2-1|13|TRBV11-3|NA
CASSLEGLREQFF
TGTGCCAGCAGCTTAGAGGGTCTGCGGGAGCAGTTCTTC
>NA|TRBJ2-7|12|TRBV12-3/TRBV12-4|few
CASSFVGFEQYF
TGTGCCAGCAGTTTCGTGGGTTTCGAGCAGTACTTC
>TRBD1|TRBJ2-2|15|TRBV20-1|NA
CSARGGTAQGRELFF
TGCAGTGCTAGAGGTGGGACAGCCCAGGGACGGGAGCTGTTTTTT
>NA|TRBJ2-3|15|TRBV4-1|NA
CASSPDTSDTDTQYF
TGCGCCAGCAGCCCGGACACATCGGACACAGATACGCAGTATTTT
>TRBD2|TRBJ2-1|18|TRBV5-1|many
CASSLYPRGARTDNEQFF
TGCGCCAGCAGCTTGTACCCGCGGGGGGCGCGGACAGACAATGAGCAGTTCTTC
>NA|TRBJ1-6|16|TRBV5-1|few
CASSLDGGQTDSPLHF
TGCGCCAGCAGCTTGGATGGGGGACAAACTGATTCACCCCTCCACTTT
>NA|TRBJ2-3|13|TRBV10-3|NA
CAIRTLDTDTQYF
TGTGCCATCAGGACCCTTGACACAGATACGCAGTATTTT
>TRBD1|TRBJ2-1|16|TRBV5-1|few
CASSLPPGTGNNEQFF
TGCGCCAGCAGCTTGCCCCCCGGGACAGGGAACAATGAGCAGTTCTTC
>NA|TRBJ1-1|15|TRBV5-6|few
CASSSSGGRGVLAFF
TGTGCCAGCAGCTCCTCGGGAGGGCGCGGCGTATTGGCTTTCTTT
>TRBD2|TRBJ2-1|16|TRBV20-1|NA
CSARRGTSGGANEQFF
TGCAGTGCCCGAAGGGGGACTAGCGGGGGGGCCAATGAGCAGTTCTTC
>NA|TRBJ2-2|13|TRBV4-1|NA
CASSQSPVGELFF
TGCGCCAGCAGCCAAAGCCCGGTCGGGGAGCTGTTTTTT
>NA|TRBJ2-4|12|TRBV5-1|NA
CASSLEGGIQYF
TGCGCCAGCAGCTTGGAAGGAGGGATTCAGTACTTC
>NA|TRBJ1-2|14|TRBV18|few
CASSALDGNYGYTF
TGTGCCAGCTCAGCCCTGGACGGAAACTATGGCTACACCTTC
>NA|TRBJ1-1|13|TRBV12-5|NA
CASGSGTNTEAFF
TGTGCTAGTGGTTCAGGGACGAACACTGAAGCTTTCTTT
>NA|TRBJ2-1|12|TRBV3-1|few
CASSHADNEQFF
TGTGCCAGCAGCCACGCCGACAATGAGCAGTTCTTC
>TRBD1|TRBJ2-7|13|TRBV20-1|NA
CSARTDRGYEQYF
TGCAGTGCTAGAACGGACAGGGGGTACGAGCAGTACTTC
>NA|TRBJ1-6|13|TRBV7-9|few
CASSQGENSPLHF
TGTGCCAGCAGCCAAGGGGAGAATTCACCCCTCCACTTT
>NA|TRBJ1-6|16|TRBV5-1|NA
CASSLEGQPNNSPLHF
TGCGCCAGCAGCTTGGAAGGGCAACCAAATAATTCACCCCTCCACTTT
>NA|TRBJ2-5|14|TRBV18|few
CASSPPGFQETQYF
TGTGCCAGCTCACCACCGGGTTTCCAAGAGACCCAGTACTTC
>NA|TRBJ2-7|13|TRBV5-1|once
CASSSLDGYEQYF
TGCGCCAGCAGCTCGCTGGATGGCTACGAGCAGTACTTC
>TRBD2|TRBJ2-1|18|TRBV11-1|NA
CASSLVPSGRAKGNEQFF
TGTGCCAGCAGCTTAGTTCCTAGCGGGAGGGCCAAGGGGAATGAGCAGTTCTTC
>NA|TRBJ2-7|13|TRBV10-1|NA
CASRATGTSEQYF
TGCGCCAGCAGGGCTACAGGGACCTCCGAGCAGTACTTC